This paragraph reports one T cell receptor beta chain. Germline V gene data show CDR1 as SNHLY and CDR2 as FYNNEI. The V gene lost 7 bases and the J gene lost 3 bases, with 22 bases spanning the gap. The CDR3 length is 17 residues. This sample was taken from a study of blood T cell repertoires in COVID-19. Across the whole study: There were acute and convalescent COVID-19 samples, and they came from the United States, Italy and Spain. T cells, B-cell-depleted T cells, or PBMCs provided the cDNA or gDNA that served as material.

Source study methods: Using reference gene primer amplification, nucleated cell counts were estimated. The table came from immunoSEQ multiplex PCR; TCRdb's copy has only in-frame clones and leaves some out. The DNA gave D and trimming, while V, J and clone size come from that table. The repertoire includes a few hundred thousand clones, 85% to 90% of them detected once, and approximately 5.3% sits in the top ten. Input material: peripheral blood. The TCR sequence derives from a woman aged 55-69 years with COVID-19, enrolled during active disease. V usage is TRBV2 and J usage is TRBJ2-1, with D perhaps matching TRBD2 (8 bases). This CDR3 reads CASIRGGGRRDYNEQFF. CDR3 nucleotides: TGTGCCAGCATAAGAGGGGGCGGGAGGCGGGACTACAATGAGCAGTTCTTC.